Shown below are 27 T cell receptor beta chains from a single sample sequenced in a study of T cell responses to AZD1222 COVID-19 vaccine. Profiling relied on immunoSEQ multiplex PCR, and the TCRdb table lists in-frame clones only, not all of them. Of around 160,000 clones in the sample, approximately 94% were seen once. This specimen consisted of peripheral blood, obtained on day 0 of AZD1222 vaccination. These receptors all stem from an adult in good health.

The J gene is TRBJ2-7, the V gene TRBV6-5, with D possibly matching TRBD1 (6 bases). Trimming cost V 3 bases and J 3 bases, with 9 bases left between them. This CDR3 has 13 residues. CDR1 MNHEY and CDR2 SVGAGI come from the germline V gene. The CDR3, as DNA: TGTGCCAGCAGTTATTCGGACAGCTACGAGCAGTACTTC. Protein: CASSYSDSYEQYF.

The chain has TRBV7-9 and TRBJ2-5; unclear D gene. This CDR3 has 12 amino acids. V shed 5 bases and J shed 5 bases, with 9 bases lying between them. Per the germline V gene, CDR1 is SEHNR and CDR2 is FQNEAQ (reference sequence). CDR3 sequence: CASSDIRETQYF. DNA for the CDR3: TGTGCCAGCAGCGATATACGGGAGACCCAGTACTTC.

V and J are TRBV6-6 and TRBJ1-2; 9 bases map to TRBD1. The germline CDR1 and CDR2 sequences are MNHNY and SVGAGI (reference sequence). The length of the CDR3 is 16 residues. J was trimmed by 0 bases and V by 5 bases; bases with no gene match: 7. CDR3 nucleotide sequence: TGTGCCAGCAGTGGGACAGGGCCAATTACTAACTATGGCTACACCTTC. It encodes CASSGTGPITNYGYTF.

The V call is TRBV16, the J call TRBJ1-5; the D gene is possibly TRBD1 (5 bases). Between the trimmed V and J ends, which lost 5 bases and 4 bases, there was a span of 9 bases. The CDR3 consists of 13 residues. Germline V CDR1 and CDR2: KGHSY, FQNENV. The CDR3, as DNA: TGTGCCAGCAGCTGGGGGGGGAATCAGCCCCAGCATTTT. Amino acid sequence: CASSWGGNQPQHF.

The chain employs TRBV9 and TRBJ2-2; TRBD1 matches 8 bases. Unmatched junction bases numbered 5, after V lost 4 bases and J lost 0 bases. CDR1 and CDR2 from the germline V gene are SGDLS and YYNGEE. This CDR3 contains 16 residues. The CDR3 sequence: CASSTRTGPNTGELFF. The CDR3 bases are TGTGCCAGCAGCACCCGGACAGGGCCGAACACCGGGGAGCTGTTTTTT.

The chain recombines TRBV11-3 with TRBJ2-2, with 8 bases fitting TRBD1. With 5 bases clipped from V and 2 bases from J, the junction kept 7 bases outside the gene matches. This CDR3 spans 16 amino acids. The germline V gene encodes CDR1 SGHNT and CDR2 YENEEA. The CDR3 region is CASSPRTGRNTGELFF. The DNA for the CDR3 is TGTGCCAGCAGCCCCAGGACAGGGAGAAACACCGGGGAGCTGTTTTTT.

The chain couples TRBV18 to TRBJ2-3; D is perhaps TRBD2 (6 bases). In germline, CDR1 is KGHSH, CDR2 LQKENI. The CDR3 length is 15 residues. With 1 base removed from V and 2 bases from J, the gap between germline ends came to 10 bases. The DNA of the CDR3 is TGTGCCAGCTCACCACGGGGGGACCACACAGATACGCAGTATTTT. As protein: CASSPRGDHTDTQYF.

The chain couples TRBV30 to TRBJ1-1; the D is unclear. Trimming stripped 3 bases from V and 8 bases from J, with 7 bases between. The CDR3 loop spans 10 amino acids. CDR1 and CDR2 (germline): GTSNPN, SVGIG (reference sequence). DNA of the CDR3: TGTGCCTGGAGCAGGCTGGAAGCTTTCTTT. Residues: CAWSRLEAFF.

The V call is TRBV29-1, the J call TRBJ1-1; D possibly corresponds to TRBD1 (6 bases). Trimming removed 5 bases at V and 4 bases at J, with 8 bases between. Germline CDR1 reads SQVTM; CDR2 reads ANQGSEA. This CDR3 spans 11 amino acids. The DNA of the CDR3 is TGCAGCGTTAAGGACAGCACTGAAGCTTTCTTT. Protein: CSVKDSTEAFF.

This chain links TRBV27 with TRBJ1-5; 8 positions agree with TRBD1. The germline V gene has CDR1 MNHEY and CDR2 SMNVEV (reference sequence). The CDR3 loop spans 15 amino acids. J gave up 1 base and V 6 bases, and 5 bases lay outside the gene matches. CDR3 DNA sequence: TGTGCCAGCAGGGAAAGGGACAGGAGCAATCAGCCCCAGCATTTT. Amino acid sequence: CASRERDRSNQPQHF.

J is TRBJ2-3 and V is TRBV18, with D uncertain. Per the germline V gene, CDR1 is KGHSH and CDR2 is LQKENI. Trimming cost V 3 bases and J 4 bases, with 14 bases left between them. The CDR3 has 15 residues. The CDR3: CASSPRTGAADTQYF. CDR3 coding DNA: TGTGCCAGCTCACCCCGGACCGGTGCCGCAGATACGCAGTATTTT.

The chain uses TRBV9 and TRBJ2-5; D remains ambiguous. Per germline, CDR1 SGDLS and CDR2 YYNGEE. CDR3 length: 13 residues. Trimming removed 4 bases at V and 1 base at J, with 8 bases between. DNA for the CDR3: TGTGCCAGCAGCCCCCGTCTCCAAGAGACCCAGTACTTC. Its protein product is CASSPRLQETQYF.

This chain uses TRBV2 with TRBJ2-5; TRBD2 is a possible D gene (5 bases). The CDR3 is 14 amino acids. Trimming removed 6 bases from V and 4 bases from J, with 15 bases in between. The germline V gene encodes CDR1 SNHLY and CDR2 FYNNEI. In DNA, the CDR3 is TGTGCCAGCAGGCGAATACTAGATGTAGAGACCCAGTACTTC. Amino acids: CASRRILDVETQYF.

J is TRBJ1-1 and V is TRBV19; 9 bases fit TRBD1. Germline CDR1 reads LNHDA; CDR2 reads SQIVND (reference sequence). This CDR3 contains 16 residues. The V segment lost 0 bases and the J segment 1 base; nucleotides outside the gene matches: 3. DNA of the CDR3: TGTGCCAGTAGTATAGACGACAGGGGGGCGAACACTGAAGCTTTCTTT. Amino acids: CASSIDDRGANTEAFF. Supplemented by reference TRBV19 and TRBJ1-1, the full variable domain reads DGGITQSPKYLFRKEGQNVTLSCEQNLNHDAMYWYRQDPGQGLRLIYYSQIVNDFQKGDIAEGYSVSREKKESFPLTVTSAQKNPTAFYLCASSIDDRGANTEAFFGQGTRLTVV.

The chain is built from TRBV30 and TRBJ1-6; D is perhaps TRBD1 (5 bases). The CDR3 sequence is 14 residues long. V was trimmed by 2 bases and J by 9 bases, leaving 14 bases between them. Germline lookup yields CDR1 GTSNPN and CDR2 SVGIG (reference sequence). In DNA form, the CDR3 reads TGTGCCTGGAGTTCGGGGCCCCCCGCTTCACCCCTCCACTTT. Its translation: CAWSSGPPASPLHF. Looking up the rest from reference TRBV30 and TRBJ1-6 gives the full variable domain: SQTIHQWPATLVQPVGSPLSLECTVEGTSNPNLYWYRQAAGRGLQLLFYSVGIGQISSEVPQNLSASRPQDRQFILSSKKLLLSDSGFYLCAWSSGPPASPLHFGNGTRLTVT.

The chain links TRBV7-9 to TRBJ1-1; D may be TRBD1 (5 bases). V was cut by 10 bases and J by 3 bases, with 30 bases left in between. The CDR3 is 18 residues long. The V gene's germline CDR1 is SEHNR and CDR2 FQNEAQ (reference sequence). CDR3 amino acids: CATRPKDRFRPGDTEAFF. CDR3 bases: TGTGCCACCCGTCCGAAAGACAGATTCCGGCCCGGCGACACTGAAGCTTTCTTT.

The chain is built from TRBV5-1 and TRBJ2-1; 8 bases are shared with TRBD1. The CDR3 totals 16 residues. Germline lookup yields CDR1 SGHRS and CDR2 YFSETQ. Germline trimming cut 4 bases from V and 0 bases from J; bases unmatched to any gene: 6. The DNA of the CDR3 is TGCGCCAGCAGCCCGAGACAGGGGAGCTCCTACAATGAGCAGTTCTTC. Translation: CASSPRQGSSYNEQFF.

The chain is built from TRBV25-1 and TRBJ1-6, with D maybe TRBD1 (5 bases). The CDR3 is 14 residues long. V lost 6 bases and J lost 5, with 11 bases in between. The germline CDR1 and CDR2 sequences are MGHDK and SYGVNS. The CDR3 coding sequence is TGTGCCAGCAGGCGGGACTACGATAATTCACCCCTCCACTTT. Translation: CASRRDYDNSPLHF.

The chain uses TRBV19 and TRBJ2-1; 8 bases are shared with TRBD1. Germline assignment: CDR1 LNHDA and CDR2 SQIVND (reference sequence). The V segment lost 4 bases and the J segment 5 bases; nucleotides outside the gene matches: 7. CDR3 size: 15 residues. CDR3 region: CASSTSGTGHNEQFF. The DNA for the CDR3 is TGTGCCAGTAGTACTTCCGGGACAGGACACAATGAGCAGTTCTTC.

This clone was found once. The rearrangement links TRBV5-4 to TRBJ2-7; 7 nucleotides align to TRBD1. V lost 4 bases and J lost 0; bases outside the gene matches: 4. This CDR3 region has 14 residues. CDR1 SGHNT and CDR2 YYREEE come from the germline V gene (reference sequence). Here the CDR3 reads CASSTGARSYEQYF. CDR3 nucleotide sequence: TGTGCCAGCAGCACAGGGGCGCGCTCCTACGAGCAGTACTTC.

This clone was seen just once. The chain couples TRBV18 to TRBJ2-1; tentative D call: TRBD1 (6 bases). CDR3 length equals 12 residues. CDR1 is KGHSH and CDR2 is LQKENI in the germline V gene. Trimming took 5 bases from V and 7 from J, leaving 9 bases between them. CDR3 loop: CASSLQGNEQFF. The CDR3, as DNA: TGTGCCAGCTCATTACAGGGTAATGAGCAGTTCTTC.

The V and J genes are TRBV5-6 and TRBJ2-7, with D tentatively TRBD1 (6 bases). This CDR3 comprises 13 residues. The ends were cut back, 5 bases at V and 7 bases at J, with 16 bases in the middle. CDR1 and CDR2 from the germline V gene are SGHDT and YYEEEE. CDR3 bases: TGTGCCAGCAGGACCACAGGGACAAGGGAGCAGTACTTC. Its protein is CASRTTGTREQYF.

This sequence joins TRBV9 and TRBJ2-2, with D possibly TRBD2 on 5 matching bases. Germline values: CDR1 SGDLS, CDR2 YYNGEE. The CDR3 loop spans 14 amino acids. V lost 3 bases to trimming and J lost 3 bases, with 9 bases between them. CDR3 amino acids: CASSAPGYTGELFF. CDR3 in DNA: TGTGCCAGCAGCGCACCGGGGTACACCGGGGAGCTGTTTTTT.

The gene calls are TRBV19 and TRBJ1-5, with D possibly being TRBD1 (6 bases). Germline CDR1 and CDR2: LNHDA and SQIVND (reference sequence). The CDR3 runs 14 residues. V was clipped by 3 bases and J by 7 bases, with 13 bases between them. As DNA, the CDR3 is TGTGCCAGTAGTATCCGGGGGGCGAAGCAGCCCCAGCATTTT. Translated, it gives CASSIRGAKQPQHF.

This rearrangement joins TRBV2 to TRBJ2-3; D may be TRBD2 (5 bases). Looked up from germline, CDR1 is SNHLY and CDR2 is FYNNEI. V lost 6 bases, J lost 2 bases, and 21 bases lay in between. CDR3 length: 17 amino acids. The CDR3 sequence: CASRKASGRDFTDTQYF. For the CDR3, the DNA is TGTGCCAGCAGGAAGGCGAGCGGAAGAGACTTCACAGATACGCAGTATTTT. Variable domain in full (rest from reference TRBV2 and TRBJ2-3): EPEVTQTPSHQVTQMGQEVILRCVPISNHLYFYWYRQILGQKVEFLVSFYNNEISEKSEIFDDQFSVERPDGSNFTLKIRSTKLEDSAMYFCASRKASGRDFTDTQYFGPGTRLTVL.

A note on this clone: Other DNA sequences in this sample translate to the same CDR3. The CDR3, as DNA: TGCGCCAGCAGCTTGGCCGGAGGGGAGACCCAGTACTTC. As protein: CASSLAGGETQYF. This rearrangement joins TRBV5-1 to TRBJ2-5; D is possibly TRBD2 (6 bases). V gave up 0 bases and J gave up 5 bases, with 8 bases separating them. The CDR3 is 13 amino acids. The germline V gene has CDR1 SGHRS and CDR2 YFSETQ.

This rearrangement joins TRBV30 to TRBJ1-6; D is ambiguous. There are 14 residues in the CDR3. Germline CDR1 GTSNPN, CDR2 SVGIG (reference sequence). Trimming pared 4 bases from V and 6 bases from J, leaving 13 bases between. CDR3 nucleotides: TGTGCCTGGATCCTCCCGGCTTCTAATTCACCCCTCCACTTT. Protein product: CAWILPASNSPLHF.